The 8 T cell receptor beta chains below come from one sample, sequenced in a study of CD8 T cells in ankylosing spondylitis. Each CDR3 protein is one row after TCRdb ran MiXCR on the 5' RACE reads. The repertoire holds 100,000 to 150,000 distinct CDR3 sequences, with approximately 9.9% as singletons. The sample comprised blood, either unsorted or a sorted T cell fraction (not recorded which). These receptors originate from a male donor with ankylosing spondylitis or in good health (not recorded which).

The V call is TRBV7-2, the J call TRBJ2-3; D is undetermined. The germline V gene encodes CDR1 SGHTA and CDR2 FQGNSA. Trimming stripped 1 base from V and 2 bases from J, with 7 bases between. The CDR3 has 14 residues. In DNA form, the CDR3 reads TGTGCCAGCAGCTTAGGTCGAATCACAGATACGCAGTATTTT. Encoded protein: CASSLGRITDTQYF.

This clonotype was seen many times. The genes are TRBV20-1 and TRBJ2-7; D may correspond to TRBD1 or TRBD2 (5 bases each). Germline CDR1 and CDR2: DFQATT and SNEGSKA (reference sequence). V was trimmed by 4 bases and J by 0 bases, leaving 10 bases between them. This CDR3 has 13 amino acids. The CDR3 sequence is CSATWDPSYEQYF. The CDR3 DNA reads TGCAGTGCTACCTGGGACCCCTCCTACGAGCAGTACTTC.

This clonotype was picked up one time. The rearrangement uses TRBV20-1 and TRBJ2-3; D remains ambiguous. The CDR3 contains 11 residues. Germline assignment: CDR1 DFQATT and CDR2 SNEGSKA (reference sequence). Trimming stripped 6 bases from V and 8 bases from J, with 12 bases between. CDR3: CSARLESTQYF. Written as DNA, the CDR3 is TGCAGTGCCCGGTTAGAGTCTACGCAGTATTTT.

This clonotype was observed many times. The rearrangement joins TRBV7-2 to TRBJ2-3, with 7 bases matching TRBD2. The CDR3 is 15 residues long. V shed 5 bases, J shed 6 bases, and the junction held 11 bases outside the gene matches. Germline-derived CDR1 and CDR2 are SGHTA and FQGNSA. Written as DNA, the CDR3 is TGTGCCAGCAGCGCTGAAGGGCGGGAGATGGATACGCAGTATTTT. This sequence encodes CASSAEGREMDTQYF.

This clonotype was counted at least ten times. The chain joins TRBV6-1 to TRBJ2-1, with 8 nucleotides matching TRBD2. With 7 bases clipped from V and 9 bases from J, the junction kept 17 bases outside the gene matches. Germline loops: CDR1 MNHNS, CDR2 SASEGT. This CDR3 spans 16 amino acids. Written as DNA, the CDR3 is TGTGCCAGCACCCACCAAAGCGGGAGCTTAGTACGTGAGCAGTTCTTC. Translating gives CASTHQSGSLVREQFF.

The chain joins TRBV11-2 to TRBJ2-7; 7 positions agree with TRBD2. CDR3 size: 17 residues. Per the germline V gene, CDR1 is SGHAT and CDR2 is FQNNGV. V lost 0 bases, J lost 5 bases, and 13 bases stayed unmatched. CDR3 amino acids: CASSLEASGLSSDEQYF. DNA for the CDR3: TGTGCCAGCAGCTTAGAAGCTAGCGGCCTTTCTTCCGACGAGCAGTACTTC.

This clonotype was seen only a few times. At one end the junction does not follow the germline gene, possibly because of a read error. The CDR3 coding sequence is TGTGCCAGCACCGTAGATTTATCACCCCTCCACTTT. Translating gives CASTVDLSPLHF. The rearrangement links TRBV9 to TRBJ1-6; D call uncertain. The length of the CDR3 is 12 residues. Germline V CDR1 and CDR2: SGDLS, YYNGEE.

This clonotype occurred many times. This rearrangement joins TRBV4-2 to TRBJ2-7, with 8 nucleotides matching TRBD2. There are 15 residues in the CDR3. Per the germline V gene, CDR1 is LGHNA and CDR2 is YNFKEQ. Germline trimming cut 2 bases from V and 4 bases from J; bases unmatched to any gene: 7. The CDR3 bases are TGTGCCAGCAGCCAAATGTCACTAGCGGATTACGAGCAGTACTTC. The encoded protein is CASSQMSLADYEQYF.